This entry concerns a single T cell receptor (beta chain). V was trimmed by 2 bases and J by 2 bases, leaving 7 bases between them. CDR3 length equals 14 residues. Germline V gene data show CDR1 as SGHAT and CDR2 as FQNNGV. Some clones are missing from TCRdb's copy, which holds only in-frame ones; the method was immunoSEQ multiplex PCR. The table has 100,000 or so clones, 88% seen once. The sample belongs to a study of blood T cell repertoires in COVID-19. Whole-study context: Samples of COVID-19 (acute and convalescent) were obtained from the United States, Italy and Spain. Sources were T cells, B-cell-depleted T cells, or PBMCs; the material itself was cDNA or gDNA.

The sample comprised peripheral blood. The rearrangement uses TRBV11-2 and TRBJ1-3; D ambiguous. The source of this sequence is a woman aged 55-70 years with acute or convalescent COVID-19. The CDR3 sequence is CASSLLRAGNTIYF. The CDR3 DNA sequence: TGTGCCAGCAGCTTATTGAGAGCTGGAAACACCATATATTTT.